The 24 T cell receptor beta chains below come from one sample, sequenced in a study of T cell responses to AZD1222 COVID-19 vaccine (dated by TCRdb to about 2021). Libraries were prepared through the immunoSEQ multiplex PCR assay. TCRdb retrieved this table from immuneACCESS and kept in-frame rearrangements only. Not all clones are present; in checked studies, unresolved V genes account for under half, and no reason is known for the remainder. The sample has roughly 48,000 clones on record, about 89% of them singletons. Roughly 5% of the sample belongs to the ten largest clones. In the paper's terms, the time point label means: about 28 days (+/-7) after the second vaccine dose. Specimen: peripheral blood, collected 28 days after the second AZD1222 dose. The receptor set was obtained from an adult who received the AZD1222 COVID-19 vaccine.

This chain connects TRBV5-5 to TRBJ2-1; the D call may be TRBD1 or TRBD2 (5 bases each). The CDR3 runs to 16 residues. V was pared by 4 bases and J by 4 bases, with 18 bases between. Germline V CDR1 and CDR2: SGHKS, YYEKEE (reference sequence). The CDR3 loop is CASSVTHRDPYNEQFF. CDR3 DNA sequence: TGTGCCAGCAGCGTTACCCATAGGGACCCATACAATGAGCAGTTCTTC.

This clone was counted a few times. This chain uses TRBV5-6 with TRBJ2-1; 7 bases are shared with TRBD2. V was clipped by 10 bases and J by 2 bases; unmatched bases: 9. The CDR3 runs 14 residues. Germline V CDR1 and CDR2: SGHDT, YYEEEE. Here the CDR3 reads CAPIRLAAYNEQFF. The DNA of the CDR3 is TGTGCCCCAATCCGGCTAGCGGCCTACAATGAGCAGTTCTTC.

The gene calls are TRBV6-1 and TRBJ1-6, with a weak D call TRBD1 (6 bases). This CDR3 comprises 17 residues. Germline V gene data show CDR1 as MNHNS and CDR2 as SASEGT. Trimming removed 4 bases from V and 0 bases from J, with 13 bases in between. CDR3 residues: CASSVDSLSSYNSPLHF. The CDR3 DNA follows: TGTGCCAGCAGTGTGGACAGTTTGAGCTCCTATAATTCACCCCTCCACTTT.

The CDR3 DNA sequence: TGCGCCAGCAGCCAGAGCCCTGGTATGGGCGAGCAGTACTTC. Protein product: CASSQSPGMGEQYF. The chain combines TRBV4-1 with TRBJ2-7; D remains ambiguous. Germline-derived CDR1 and CDR2 are MGHRA and YSYEKL. This CDR3 region has 14 residues. V was pared by 3 bases and J by 6 bases, with 15 bases between.

The chain joins TRBV28 to TRBJ2-6; 7 bases fit TRBD1. The V gene end was trimmed by 4 bases and the J gene end by 4 bases; junction bases not matched to a gene: 16. The CDR3 spans 19 residues. Germline assignment: CDR1 MDHEN and CDR2 SYDVKM. CDR3 sequence: CASSSPGGTALDGANVLTF. CDR3 nucleotide sequence: TGTGCCAGCAGTTCCCCAGGGGGTACGGCGTTGGACGGGGCCAACGTCCTGACTTTC.

The V call is TRBV21-1, the J call TRBJ2-7; the table's D call TRBD1 went unverified against the DNA. TRBV21-1 is listed as a pseudogene. The CDR3 covers 14 residues. This CDR3 reads CASSKRQGSYEQYF. In DNA form, the CDR3 reads TGTGCCAGCAGCAAAAGGCAGGGATCCTACGAGCAGTACTTC.

The chain couples TRBV11-3 to TRBJ2-3, with D perhaps TRBD2 (5 bases). The V gene's germline CDR1 is SGHNT and CDR2 YENEEA. The CDR3 has 13 amino acids. V gave up 5 bases and J gave up 6 bases, with 12 bases separating them. The CDR3 loop is CASSNPSYDTQYF. The CDR3 DNA sequence: TGTGCCAGCAGCAACCCTAGCTATGATACGCAGTATTTT.

This chain joins TRBV3-1 (or the pseudogene TRBV3-2) and TRBJ2-7; the D gene is possibly TRBD2 (6 bases). The V end was cut by 5 bases, the J end by 3 bases, with 8 bases between. There are 12 residues in the CDR3. Germline lookup yields CDR1 LGHDT and CDR2 YNNKEL (reference sequence). CDR3: CASSRGLYEQYF. For the CDR3, the DNA is TGTGCCAGCAGCAGGGGACTCTACGAGCAGTACTTC.

The rearrangement links TRBV6-2 or TRBV6-3 to TRBJ1-4; D is unclear. Germline assignment: CDR1 MNHEY and CDR2 SVGEGT. The CDR3 has 15 amino acids. The V end lost 5 bases, the J end lost 5 bases, and 15 bases lay between the germline ends. The CDR3 reads CASSKTPGENEKLFF. In DNA, the CDR3 is TGTGCCAGCAGTAAAACACCGGGAGAAAATGAAAAACTGTTTTTT.

The V call is TRBV6-1, the J call TRBJ2-7; D gene unclear. This CDR3 contains 13 residues. Between the trimmed V and J ends, which lost 2 bases and 2 bases, there was a span of 7 bases. In germline, CDR1 is MNHNS, CDR2 SASEGT. The CDR3 DNA reads TGTGCCAGCAGTGAATCCGATCCCTACGAGCAGTACTTC. It is translated as CASSESDPYEQYF.

This clone was detected only once. J is TRBJ2-1 and V is TRBV18, with D perhaps being TRBD1 or TRBD2 (5 bases each). The CDR3 runs to 16 residues. The germline gives CDR1 KGHSH, CDR2 LQKENI. With 0 bases removed from V and 3 bases from J, the gap between germline ends came to 12 bases. CDR3 sequence (DNA): TGTGCCAGCTCACCACCGACCGGGGCTGGCTACAATGAGCAGTTCTTC. Amino acid sequence: CASSPPTGAGYNEQFF.

The V and J genes are TRBV7-2 and TRBJ1-1; D unclear. Trimming took off 5 bases at V and 5 bases at J, with 15 bases between the two ends. The CDR3 is 14 amino acids. Germline V lookup: CDR1 SGHTA, CDR2 FQGNSA. CDR3 sequence (DNA): TGTGCCAGCAGCCCGGACCTAATTCGGACTGAAGCTTTCTTT. Protein sequence: CASSPDLIRTEAFF.

The CDR3, as DNA: TGTGCCAGCAGCCTTCCCCCCGGGGCGAGCACAGATACGCAGTATTTT. This sequence encodes CASSLPPGASTDTQYF. J is TRBJ2-3 and V is TRBV28; D assignment may be TRBD1 or TRBD2 (5 bases each). The CDR3 runs to 16 residues. V was trimmed by 6 bases and J by 0 bases, leaving 16 bases between them. Germline lookup yields CDR1 MDHEN and CDR2 SYDVKM.

V and J are TRBV6-5 and TRBJ1-1, with D unclear. The CDR3 totals 13 residues. V was pared by 7 bases and J by 0 bases, with 9 bases between. The germline gives CDR1 MNHEY, CDR2 SVGAGI. CDR3 sequence reads: CASIEPLNTEAFF. As DNA, the CDR3 is TGTGCCAGCATAGAGCCTTTGAACACTGAAGCTTTCTTT.

V gene TRBV10-3 combines with J gene TRBJ1-3; possible D gene TRBD1, 5 bases. The CDR3 is 14 residues long. Germline V gives CDR1 ENHRY, CDR2 SYGVKD. Trimming took off 3 bases at V and 2 bases at J, with 8 bases between the two ends. The CDR3, as DNA: TGTGCCATCAGTGATTTGGGACCTGGAAACACCATATATTTT. Protein: CAISDLGPGNTIYF.

The rearrangement uses TRBV27 and TRBJ1-2, with D maybe TRBD1 (5 bases). The V end lost 8 bases, the J end lost 4 bases, and 17 bases lay between the germline ends. CDR3 length equals 14 residues. Germline CDR1 is MNHEY and CDR2 is SMNVEV (reference sequence). The chain's CDR3 is CASHPAGRAYGYTF. Here the CDR3 DNA reads TGTGCCAGCCATCCGGCGGGCAGGGCCTATGGCTACACCTTC.

The V gene is TRBV12-3 or TRBV12-4, the J gene TRBJ2-5; tentatively, D is TRBD2 (6 bases). V lost 6 bases and J 5 bases, leaving 13 bases between the germline ends. This CDR3 contains 13 residues. The CDR3 reads CASSPMGGETQYF. CDR3 nucleotides: TGTGCCAGCAGCCCCATGGGGGGTGAGACCCAGTACTTC.

The chain recombines TRBV6-5 with TRBJ2-3; no firm D call. Germline CDR1 MNHEY, CDR2 SVGAGI. The CDR3 consists of 13 residues. V gave up 2 bases and J gave up 7 bases, with 10 bases separating them. The CDR3 is CASSYNLGHTQYF. The CDR3 region has the DNA TGTGCCAGCAGTTACAATTTAGGACATACGCAGTATTTT.

The chain carries TRBV11-2 and TRBJ2-4, with no clear D. V shed 1 base and J shed 1 base, with 14 bases lying between them. Germline lookup yields CDR1 SGHAT and CDR2 FQNNGV. The CDR3 runs 17 residues. The CDR3 loop reads CASSLVEIGRAKNIQYF. The DNA of the CDR3 is TGTGCCAGCAGCTTAGTAGAGATCGGCAGGGCCAAAAACATTCAGTACTTC.

The chain carries TRBV6-2 or TRBV6-3 and TRBJ2-7; the match to TRBD1 covers 9 bases. CDR1 is MNHEY, CDR2 SVGEGT, per germline. The CDR3 loop spans 14 amino acids. V shed 3 bases, J shed 2 bases, and the junction held 2 bases outside the gene matches. The CDR3 here is CASSYRQGAYEQYF. CDR3 sequence (DNA): TGTGCCAGCAGTTATCGACAGGGGGCCTACGAGCAGTACTTC.

J is TRBJ2-7 and V is TRBV7-8; D call uncertain. Germline CDR1 and CDR2: SGHVS and FQNEAQ. The V and J ends lost 4 bases and 3 bases respectively, with 16 bases between them. This CDR3 has 15 residues. CDR3: CASSSGGGSIYEQYF. The CDR3 coding sequence is TGTGCCAGCAGCTCCGGTGGCGGTTCAATCTACGAGCAGTACTTC.

The chain recombines TRBV7-2 with TRBJ2-1; TRBD2 agrees at 12 bases. After removal of 5 bases from V and 8 bases from J, the junction contained 19 bases not matched to a gene. CDR1 is SGHTA and CDR2 is FQGNSA in the germline V gene. The CDR3 has 19 residues. CDR3 nucleotide sequence: TGTGCCAGCAGCGCCCCCGGACTAGCGGGGACCTTGGGGGGGGATGAGCAGTTCTTC. Translating gives CASSAPGLAGTLGGDEQFF.

This chain links TRBV3-1 (or the pseudogene TRBV3-2) with TRBJ2-7; 8 nucleotides match TRBD2. Germline trimming cut 2 bases from V and 2 bases from J; bases unmatched to any gene: 5. This CDR3 has 15 amino acids. Germline V CDR1 and CDR2: LGHDT, YNNKEL (reference sequence). The CDR3 sequence: CASSQPGLGTYEQYF. DNA for the CDR3: TGTGCCAGCAGCCAACCGGGACTAGGAACCTACGAGCAGTACTTC.

The chain links TRBV5-1 to TRBJ1-1; D gene uncertain. V was shortened by 0 bases and J by 2 bases, with 14 bases between the two germline ends. The CDR3 runs 16 residues. In germline, CDR1 is SGHRS, CDR2 YFSETQ. The CDR3 coding sequence is TGCGCCAGCAGCTTGGTGTCTGGCCTTCGCAACACTGAAGCTTTCTTT. Translating it yields CASSLVSGLRNTEAFF.